What follows describes a single T cell receptor (beta chain). Its specificity is not known. The data were obtained in a study of OX40 agonist ivuxolimab in advanced cancers. Study details: Three patients responded partially, comprising one with hepatocellular carcinoma and two with cutaneous melanoma.

Method: immunoSEQ multiplex PCR; TCRdb's copy keeps in-frame clones and lacks some. The sample contains roughly 61,000 clones, approximately 92% of which appear only once. Notes on the study in general: On average, CD8+ T cells had more expanded clones than CD4+.

CDR1 and CDR2 (germline): ENHRY, SYGVKD. CDR3 length: 15 amino acids. J lost 0 bases, V lost 4 bases, and 2 bases had no gene match. This specimen was CD4+ or CD8+ T cells sorted from blood, taken in a trial of the OX40 agonist ivuxolimab. This TCR came from an adult with an advanced solid tumor such as melanoma, head and neck, liver or kidney cancer. The chain couples TRBV10-3 to TRBJ2-3; 9 bases are a match to TRBD2. CDR3 coding DNA: TGTGCCATCAGTGGACTAGCGGAAAGCACAGATACGCAGTATTTT. Amino acids: CAISGLAESTDTQYF.